Below, 4 T cell receptor beta chains from the same sample are listed, as sequenced in a study of PD-1 blockade in classical Hodgkin lymphoma. Time point here: newly diagnosed, previously untreated cHL patient sample. Magnetic depletion of unwanted cells isolated CD4+ T cells from thawed PBMCs. Clones were read by immunoSEQ multiplex PCR, and TCRdb kept only the in-frame ones, dropping some. The table records around 15,000 clones, approximately 92% of them present only once. Sequencing was done on a sample of CD4+ T cells from blood. Every receptor here comes from a human donor with classical Hodgkin lymphoma.

The chain couples TRBV13 to TRBJ2-7, with no clear D. V lost 1 base and J lost 5, with 12 bases in between. The CDR3 has 14 residues. Germline V gene data show CDR1 as PRHDT and CDR2 as FYEKMQ (reference sequence). CDR3 DNA sequence: TGTGCCAGCAGCTTAGAGGGTTCTATGCACGAGCAGTACTTC. Translated: CASSLEGSMHEQYF.

This clone was recorded only once. J is TRBJ1-4 and V is TRBV10-3; no clear D. The V end lost 4 bases, the J end lost 8 bases, and 11 bases lay between the germline ends. The CDR3 sequence is 13 residues long. CDR1 ENHRY and CDR2 SYGVKD come from the germline V gene. The CDR3 DNA sequence: TGTGCCATCAGTGCCCGGGTTGGGGAAAAACTGTTTTTT. Translating gives CAISARVGEKLFF.

CDR3 in DNA: TGCAGCGTTGCGGACCCGAGTGGGATGAACACTGAAGCTTTCTTT. The encoded protein is CSVADPSGMNTEAFF. V gene TRBV29-1 combines with J gene TRBJ1-1; no clear D gene. V shed 4 bases and J shed 0 bases, with 15 bases lying between them. The CDR3 consists of 15 residues. From germline, CDR1 is SQVTM and CDR2 ANQGSEA.

The chain is built from TRBV19 and TRBJ2-7, with D perhaps TRBD1 (5 bases). Germline V gene lookup returns CDR1 LNHDA and CDR2 SQIVND (reference sequence). CDR3 length: 13 residues. The V and J ends lost 3 bases and 2 bases respectively, with 8 bases between them. CDR3 amino acids: CASSITGTYEQYF. CDR3 in DNA: TGTGCCAGTAGTATCACAGGAACCTACGAGCAGTACTTC.